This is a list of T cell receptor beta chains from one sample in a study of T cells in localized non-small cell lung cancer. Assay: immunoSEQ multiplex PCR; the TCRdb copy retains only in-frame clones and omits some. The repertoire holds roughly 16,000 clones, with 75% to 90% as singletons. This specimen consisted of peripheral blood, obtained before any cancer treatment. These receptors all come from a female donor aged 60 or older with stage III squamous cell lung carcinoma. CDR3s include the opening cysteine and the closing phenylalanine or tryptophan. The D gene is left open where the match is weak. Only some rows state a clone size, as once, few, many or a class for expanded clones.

DNA: TGTGCCAGCAGCGAGGGACCTACTCCCTACGAGCAGTACTTC
CDR3: CASSEGPTPYEQYF
V: TRBV7-3
size: .
J: TRBJ2-7
D: .

DNA: TGTGCCAGCAGACCCCCTGGGGGCGTCGGTAATGAAAAACTGTTTTTT
CDR3: CASRPPGGVGNEKLFF
V: TRBV27
size: .
J: TRBJ1-4
D: .

DNA: TGTGCCAGCGGCACCGGGATCGACTACGAGCAGTACTTC
CDR3: CASGTGIDYEQYF
V: TRBV21-1
size: .
J: TRBJ2-7
D: .

DNA: TGTGCCAGCAGTTACCCCACGGGCGTCGGCGGGGAGCTGTTTTTT
CDR3: CASSYPTGVGGELFF
V: TRBV6-6
size: .
J: TRBJ2-2
D: .

DNA: TGTGCCAGCAGCTTAGATAGCGGGAGATACAATGAGCAGTTCTTC
CDR3: CASSLDSGRYNEQFF
V: TRBV7-2
size: .
J: TRBJ2-1
D: TRBD2

DNA: TGTGCCAGCAGAGGCACCGGCGAACTCCGAGGCTACACCTTC
CDR3: CASRGTGELRGYTF
V: TRBV27
size: few
J: TRBJ1-2
D: .

DNA: TGCGCCAGCAGCTTGACGTTCATCACAGGGGGCCGACCGCCGGCCTACAATGAGCAGTTCTTC
CDR3: CASSLTFITGGRPPAYNEQFF
V: TRBV5-1
size: .
J: TRBJ2-1
D: TRBD1

DNA: TGTGCCAGCAGCCTCTCGGACAGGGGGCGAAATGGCGGGGAGCTGTTTTTT
CDR3: CASSLSDRGRNGGELFF
V: TRBV9
size: .
J: TRBJ2-2
D: TRBD1

DNA: TGTGCCATCAGGAACATTCGGGAACACACTGAAGCTTTCTTT
CDR3: CAIRNIREHTEAFF
V: TRBV10-3
size: .
J: TRBJ1-1
D: .

DNA: TGTGCCAGCTCACCCAGTAACGTGGGTCCTGAAGCTTTCTTT
CDR3: CASSPSNVGPEAFF
V: TRBV18
size: .
J: TRBJ1-1
D: .

DNA: TGTGCCAGTAGTAATAGCGGGAGGGCCCACACCGGGGAGCTGTTTTTT
CDR3: CASSNSGRAHTGELFF
V: TRBV19
size: .
J: TRBJ2-2
D: TRBD2

DNA: TGTGCCAGCAGCCCTTATAATCAGCCCCAGCATTTT
CDR3: CASSPYNQPQHF
V: TRBV7-2
size: .
J: TRBJ1-5
D: .

DNA: TGTGCTGCTACTTATAGCGGGAGATTCCTCAACGAGCAGTACTTC
CDR3: CAATYSGRFLNEQYF
V: TRBV30
size: .
J: TRBJ2-7
D: TRBD2

DNA: TGTGCCGCCAACGGGGGAGGACGGGGCAATCAGCCCCAGCATTTT
CDR3: CAANGGGRGNQPQHF
V: TRBV19
size: .
J: TRBJ1-5
D: .

DNA: TGTGCCAGCAGCTTAACTTCTGGCCAGAACACTGAAGCTTTCTTT
CDR3: CASSLTSGQNTEAFF
V: TRBV7-9
size: .
J: TRBJ1-1
D: .

DNA: TGTGCCAGCGTCCCCCTGCGGGGGACAGGGGGCTGGGCTGAAGCTTTCTTT
CDR3: CASVPLRGTGGWAEAFF
V: TRBV28
size: .
J: TRBJ1-1
D: TRBD1

DNA: TGTGCCAGCAGTGAAGCTCGGGACAGGGGGAGCACTGAAGCTTTCTTT
CDR3: CASSEARDRGSTEAFF
V: TRBV2
size: .
J: TRBJ1-1
D: TRBD1

DNA: TGTGCCAGCAGTTACTCGACATCTGGGGCCAACGTCCTGACTTTC
CDR3: CASSYSTSGANVLTF
V: TRBV6-5
size: .
J: TRBJ2-6
D: .

DNA: TGTGCCAGCAGCCTCGAGAGAGGTCCGGTCTACGAGCAGTACTTC
CDR3: CASSLERGPVYEQYF
V: TRBV6-4
size: .
J: TRBJ2-7
D: .

DNA: TGCGCCAGCAGTCCGACAGGGACCAAAGAGACCCAGTACTTC
CDR3: CASSPTGTKETQYF
V: TRBV5-1
size: .
J: TRBJ2-5
D: TRBD1

DNA: TGTGCCAGCAGCGTTGCGGGCCATAGCTCCTACGAGCAGTACTTC
CDR3: CASSVAGHSSYEQYF
V: TRBV9
size: once
J: TRBJ2-7
D: .

DNA: TGTGCCAGCAGGGCTGGCAGTTCAGGTTCACCCCTCCACTTT
CDR3: CASRAGSSGSPLHF
V: TRBV6-5
size: .
J: TRBJ1-6
D: .

DNA: TGTGCCAGTGGCGGGGTTGGCACAGATACGCAGTATTTT
CDR3: CASGGVGTDTQYF
V: TRBV2
size: few
J: TRBJ2-3
D: .

DNA: TGCGCCAGCAGCTTGGATCTCGACCGGGATGAGCAGTTCTTC
CDR3: CASSLDLDRDEQFF
V: TRBV5-1
size: .
J: TRBJ2-1
D: .

DNA: TGTGCCAGCAGCTTTTCACGGGGTCTAAATGAAAAACTGTTTTTT
CDR3: CASSFSRGLNEKLFF
V: TRBV4-2
size: .
J: TRBJ1-4
D: .

DNA: TGTGCCTGGAAACCCTGGCAAGAGACCCAGTACTTC
CDR3: CAWKPWQETQYF
V: TRBV30
size: .
J: TRBJ2-5
D: .

DNA: TGTGCCAGTAGTATGGGCCCCTGGGGCTACACCTTC
CDR3: CASSMGPWGYTF
V: TRBV19
size: .
J: TRBJ1-2
D: .

DNA: TGTGCCAGCAGCGCCTCTATACTAGGCCCCTACAATGAGCAGTTCTTC
CDR3: CASSASILGPYNEQFF
V: TRBV9
size: few
J: TRBJ2-1
D: .

DNA: TGTGCCACGGTCGGGGACGGGACAAGGCTGTTTTTT
CDR3: CATVGDGTRLFF
V: TRBV6-1
size: .
J: TRBJ2-2
D: .

DNA: TGTGCCAGCAGGCGACAAGAATTGAACACTGAAGCTTTCTTT
CDR3: CASRRQELNTEAFF
V: TRBV2
size: .
J: TRBJ1-1
D: .

DNA: TGCGCCAGCAGCTTTGATCCAGGAAGCGCCGGGGAGCTGTTTTTT
CDR3: CASSFDPGSAGELFF
V: TRBV5-1
size: .
J: TRBJ2-2
D: .

DNA: TGCGCCAGCAGCCCAGAGGGCCGGGGCCTGATCGGGGACGAGCAGTACTTC
CDR3: CASSPEGRGLIGDEQYF
V: TRBV5-1
size: .
J: TRBJ2-7
D: .

DNA: TGTGCCACCAGCAGAGAGCGGCGCGGGTGGGGCACTGAAGCTTTCTTT
CDR3: CATSRERRGWGTEAFF
V: TRBV15
size: .
J: TRBJ1-1
D: .

DNA: TGTGCCAGCAGGACTTCAGGGGAGGGTCAGCCCCAGCATTTT
CDR3: CASRTSGEGQPQHF
V: TRBV6-1
size: .
J: TRBJ1-5
D: .

DNA: TGTGCCAGCAGTTTCGGACTAGCGGGAGAAGGAATCTACAATGAGCAGTTCTTC
CDR3: CASSFGLAGEGIYNEQFF
V: TRBV4-2
size: .
J: TRBJ2-1
D: TRBD2

DNA: TGTGCCAGCAGCGCAAGGACTAGCGGGAGAACAGATACGCAGTATTTT
CDR3: CASSARTSGRTDTQYF
V: TRBV7-2
size: .
J: TRBJ2-3
D: TRBD2

DNA: TGTGCCAGTAGTTCCGGTTGGGGCTACACCTTC
CDR3: CASSSGWGYTF
V: TRBV19
size: .
J: TRBJ1-2
D: .

DNA: TGTGCCATCAGTGAATTTGGACAGTCCAACCGCTATGGCTACACCTTC
CDR3: CAISEFGQSNRYGYTF
V: TRBV10-3
size: .
J: TRBJ1-2
D: .

DNA: TGTGCCAGCAGTATTGCAGGGGAGGTCCACGAGCAGTACTTC
CDR3: CASSIAGEVHEQYF
V: TRBV25-1
size: once
J: TRBJ2-7
D: .

DNA: TGTGCCACCAGCAGAGATCTGGAAGGGACCCAGCCCCAGCATTTT
CDR3: CATSRDLEGTQPQHF
V: TRBV15
size: .
J: TRBJ1-5
D: .

DNA: TGTGCCAGCAGTCCCAACAACAGGGAAAAGGGGCCCCAGCATTTT
CDR3: CASSPNNREKGPQHF
V: TRBV6-1
size: few
J: TRBJ1-5
D: .

DNA: TGTGCCAGCAGCTCCTCTTTTACAGGAACTACCTACGAGCAGTACTTC
CDR3: CASSSSFTGTTYEQYF
V: TRBV7-2
size: .
J: TRBJ2-7
D: .

DNA: TGTGCCAGCAGCTTTGTCGGCAACGAGGAGACCCAGTACTTC
CDR3: CASSFVGNEETQYF
V: TRBV7-8
size: .
J: TRBJ2-5
D: .

DNA: TGTGCCAGCAGCTTAGCCTGGGGCTCTGGGGCCAACGTCCTGACTTTC
CDR3: CASSLAWGSGANVLTF
V: TRBV7-2
size: .
J: TRBJ2-6
D: .

DNA: TGTGCCAGCAGCCAAGAGGTACTAGCCCATGAGCAGTTCTTC
CDR3: CASSQEVLAHEQFF
V: TRBV9
size: once
J: TRBJ2-1
D: .

DNA: TGTGCCAGCTCACGGTCTGGGGCCAACGTCCTGACTTTC
CDR3: CASSRSGANVLTF
V: TRBV18
size: .
J: TRBJ2-6
D: .